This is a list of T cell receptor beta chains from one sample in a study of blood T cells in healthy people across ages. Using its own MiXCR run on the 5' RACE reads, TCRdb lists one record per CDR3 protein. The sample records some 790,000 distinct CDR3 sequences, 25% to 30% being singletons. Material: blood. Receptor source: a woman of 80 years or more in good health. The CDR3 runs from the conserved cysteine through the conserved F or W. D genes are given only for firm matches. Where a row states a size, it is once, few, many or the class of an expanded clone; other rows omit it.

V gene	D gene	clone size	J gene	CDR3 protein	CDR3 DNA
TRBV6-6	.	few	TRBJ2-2	CASGYGAGELFF	TGTGCCAGCGGTTACGGGGCCGGGGAGCTGTTTTTT
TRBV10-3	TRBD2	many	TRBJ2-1	CAISEGAGGDNEQFF	TGTGCCATCAGTGAAGGGGCGGGGGGAGACAATGAGCAGTTCTTC
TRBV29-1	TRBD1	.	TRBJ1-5	CSVEMGQGDQPQHF	TGCAGCGTCGAAATGGGACAGGGAGATCAGCCCCAGCATTTT
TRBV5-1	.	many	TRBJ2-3	CASSFAGDLQYF	TGCGCCAGCAGCTTCGCTGGGGACCTGCAGTATTTT
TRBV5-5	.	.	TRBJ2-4	CASSLGQRAKNIQYF	TGTGCCAGCAGCTTGGGGCAGCGAGCCAAAAACATTCAGTACTTC
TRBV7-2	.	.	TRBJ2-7	CASSLERHYEQYF	TGTGCCAGCAGCTTAGAACGTCACTACGAGCAGTACTTC
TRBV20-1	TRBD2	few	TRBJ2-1	CSAGGVVAGVDNEQFF	TGCAGTGCTGGTGGGGTGGTAGCGGGGGTCGACAATGAGCAGTTCTTC
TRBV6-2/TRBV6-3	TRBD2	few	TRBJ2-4	CASSLRGTSGGMFGIQYF	TGTGCCAGCAGTCTCCGAGGGACTAGCGGGGGGATGTTTGGAATTCAGTACTTC
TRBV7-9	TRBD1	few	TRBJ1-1	CASSSARDRVEKAFF	TGTGCCAGCAGCTCGGCCCGGGACAGGGTCGAGAAAGCTTTCTTT
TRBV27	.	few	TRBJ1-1	CASSFRRGVEAFF	TGTGCCAGCAGTTTCCGCAGGGGAGTTGAAGCTTTCTTT
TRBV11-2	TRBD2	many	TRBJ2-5	CASSSSRTSGGRSETQYF	TGTGCCAGCAGCTCAAGTAGAACTAGCGGGGGTCGTTCAGAGACCCAGTACTTC